These T cell receptor beta chains were read from a single sample in a study of T cells in Graves' hyperthyroidism and ophthalmopathy. TCRdb processed the multiplex PCR reads anew with MiXCR; each CDR3 protein has one entry. The sample contains approximately 200,000 distinct CDR3 sequences, about 16% of which appear only once. Sequences were obtained from blood. The receptors here all came from a man aged 40-49 years with Graves' hyperthyroidism. The CDR3 runs from the conserved cysteine through the conserved F or W. D genes are given only for firm matches. Size is stated for part of the rows, as once, few or many counts, or as a class when the clone is expanded.

V	J	size	D	DNA	CDR3
TRBV5-1	TRBJ2-7	many	NA	TGCGCCAGCAGCTTCGGCCCCTACGAGCAGTACTTC	CASSFGPYEQYF
TRBV9	TRBJ2-6	few	TRBD1	TGTGCCAGCAGCGTAGGAGGCCCGGACAGGGCCCCGGGGGCCAACGTCCTGACTTTC	CASSVGGPDRAPGANVLTF
TRBV12-3/TRBV12-4	TRBJ2-5	many	NA	TGTGCCAGCAGCCTCGCGCCCAAAGAGACCCAGTACTTC	CASSLAPKETQYF
TRBV6-2/TRBV6-3	TRBJ1-5	NA	NA	TGTGCCAGCGGTCGGAGGGGGTATAGCAATCAGCCCCAGCATTTT	CASGRRGYSNQPQHF
TRBV28	TRBJ2-1	many	TRBD2	TGTGCCAGCAGTTCAGCCGGGGGGCGGGGGGGCTACAATGAGCAGTTCTTC	CASSSAGGRGGYNEQFF
TRBV20-1	TRBJ2-6	many	NA	TGCAGTGCTAGAGGACTTCACTCTGGGGCCAACGTCCTGACTTTC	CSARGLHSGANVLTF
TRBV2	TRBJ1-2	many	NA	TGTGCCAGCAGTGAACGTGACTATGGCTACACCTTC	CASSERDYGYTF
TRBV30	TRBJ1-2	many	NA	TGTGCCTGGAGTGGGGGGTTAGGGTATGGCTACACCTTC	CAWSGGLGYGYTF
TRBV9	TRBJ2-1	few	TRBD2	TGTGCCAGCAGCGTAGGGGTAGCGGGGGGAAACAACAATGAGCAGTTCTTC	CASSVGVAGGNNNEQFF
TRBV7-2	TRBJ2-5	many	NA	TGTGCCAGCAGCTTGGGGAGGTGGGAGACCCAGTACTTC	CASSLGRWETQYF
TRBV6-1	TRBJ1-2	NA	TRBD1	TGTGCCAGCAGTGGACCCACAGGGGGCGATAACTGTGGCTACACCTTC	CASSGPTGGDNCGYTF
TRBV5-1	TRBJ1-4	many	NA	TGCGCCAGCAGCCCGAATGGGGCAGAGGAAAAACTGTTTTTT	CASSPNGAEEKLFF
TRBV20-1	TRBJ2-5	NA	TRBD2	TGCAGTGCCGGAGGACTAGCGGGGACCCGGAATCCAAGAGAGACCCAGTACTTC	CSAGGLAGTRNPRETQYF